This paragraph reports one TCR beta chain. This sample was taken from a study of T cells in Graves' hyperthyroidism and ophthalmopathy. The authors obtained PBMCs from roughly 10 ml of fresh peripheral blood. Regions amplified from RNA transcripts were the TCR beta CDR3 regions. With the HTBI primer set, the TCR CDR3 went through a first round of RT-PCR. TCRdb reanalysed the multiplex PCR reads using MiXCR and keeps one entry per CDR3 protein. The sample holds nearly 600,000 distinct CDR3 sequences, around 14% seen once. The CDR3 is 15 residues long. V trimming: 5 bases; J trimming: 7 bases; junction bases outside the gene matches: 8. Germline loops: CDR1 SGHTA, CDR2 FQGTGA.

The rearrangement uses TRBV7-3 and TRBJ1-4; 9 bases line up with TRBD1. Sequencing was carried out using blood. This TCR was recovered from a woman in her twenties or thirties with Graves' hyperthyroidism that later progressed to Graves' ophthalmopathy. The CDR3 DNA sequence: TGTGCCAGCAGCGCCTCGGGACAGGGTACTGAAAAACTGTTTTTT. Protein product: CASSASGQGTEKLFF.